The 20 T cell receptor beta chains reported below all come from one sample, sequenced in a study of T cell clonality in common variable immunodeficiency (dated by TCRdb to between 2015 and 2016). Libraries were built with the immunoSEQ multiplex PCR assay. Entries here come from immuneACCESS through TCRdb and include only in-frame sequences with V and J called. Some clones fail to appear in such tables; in the studies checked, an unresolved V gene covers under half of the shortfall, and the cause of the remainder is unknown. The table for this sample lists roughly 70,000 clones, none of them counted only once. The ten most abundant clones make up around 1.7% of the sample. The specimen was peripheral blood mononuclear cells. The receptors originated from a person between 18 and 75 years old in good health.

Many counts were recorded for this clone. Read data end 3 residues before the CDR3 end; the end is taken from the germline J gene. The V gene is TRBV19, the J gene TRBJ2-1, with 12 bases that match TRBD2. J was trimmed by 3 bases and V by 5 bases; bases with no gene match: 2. CDR1 and CDR2 (germline): LNHDA, SQIVND (reference sequence). This CDR3 is built from 15 residues. Partial CDR3 DNA: TGTGCCAGTAGTTCGACTAGCGGGAGCTACAATGAG. It is translated as CASSSTSGSYNE. The complete CDR3 sequence is CASSSTSGSYNEQFF.

This clone was seen ten or more times. The read is 3 residues too short to cover the CDR3 end, so that end is filled in from the germline J gene. The J gene is TRBJ1-2, the V gene TRBV13, with D maybe TRBD1 (6 bases). Trimming stripped 1 base from V and 0 bases from J, with 15 bases between. This CDR3 is built from 17 residues. Germline CDR1 is PRHDT and CDR2 is FYEKMQ (reference sequence). The CDR3 loop reads CASSLDRAQFPNYGYTF. Partial CDR3 DNA: TGTGCCAGCAGCTTAGACAGGGCACAGTTTCCTAACTATGGC.

In this sample, this clone turned up many times. The CDR3 extends 3 residues past the end of the read, so its final part is completed from the germline J gene. The chain is built from TRBV6-1 and TRBJ1-2, with D perhaps matching TRBD1 (6 bases). Germline assignment: CDR1 MNHNS and CDR2 SASEGT. The CDR3 has 16 residues. The V and J ends lost 1 base and 6 bases respectively, with 18 bases between them. Incomplete CDR3 DNA: TGTGCCAGCAGTGAAGGGCTCGAGGGGACACGACATGGC. The encoded protein is CASSEGLEGTRHG. The whole CDR3 sequence reads CASSEGLEGTRHGYTF.

This clone was seen repeatedly, ten times or more. The read comes to an end 3 residues before the CDR3 does, leaving the germline J gene to fill in the end. The rearrangement joins TRBV18 to TRBJ1-4; unclear D gene. The length of the CDR3 is 16 residues. V was clipped by 3 bases and J by 5 bases, with 16 bases between them. Germline CDR1 and CDR2: KGHSH and LQKENI. The CDR3 is CASSPTAGVSNEKLFF. The covered CDR3 bases are TGTGCCAGCTCACCGACGGCCGGGGTATCGAATGAAAAA.

This clone was seen ten or more times. The read falls 3 residues short of the CDR3 end, and the missing part is taken from the germline J gene. This chain links TRBV6-4 with TRBJ1-6, with D possibly matching TRBD1 (5 bases). This CDR3 is 14 amino acids long. Looked up from germline, CDR1 is MRHNA and CDR2 is SNTAGT. V lost 2 bases and J 9 bases, leaving 11 bases between the germline ends. This CDR3 reads CASSDGGTGSPLHF. The part of the CDR3 DNA that was read is TGTGCCAGCAGTGACGGGGGGACTGGTTCACCC.

This clone has a count of ten or more. The missing CDR3 end, 3 residues past where the read stops, is filled in from the germline J gene. The chain has TRBV3-1 (or the pseudogene TRBV3-2) and TRBJ2-4, with TRBD2 as a possible D gene (6 bases). Germline V gene sequence: CDR1 LGHDT, CDR2 YNNKEL (reference sequence). Between the trimmed V and J ends, which lost 3 bases and 8 bases, there was a span of 14 bases. This CDR3 comprises 14 residues. The part of the CDR3 DNA that was read is TGTGCCAGCAGCCACACCCTCGGGGGTGACATT. Its translation is CASSHTLGGDI. The CDR3 as a whole reads CASSHTLGGDIQYF.

In its sample, this clone was seen many times. The observed sequence ends 3 residues before the CDR3 terminus, with the missing tail filled in from the germline J gene. The chain couples TRBV30 to TRBJ2-7; 10 bases line up with TRBD1. The CDR3 consists of 15 residues. Germline V gene sequence: CDR1 GTSNPN, CDR2 SVGIG (reference sequence). V was clipped by 3 bases and J by 2 bases; unmatched bases: 7. The CDR3 region is CAWSYTGTGAYEQYF. Incomplete CDR3 DNA: TGTGCCTGGAGCTACACCGGGACAGGGGCCTACGAG. The full variable domain, completed using reference TRBV30 and TRBJ2-7, is SQTIHQWPATLVQPVGSPLSLECTVEGTSNPNLYWYRQAAGRGLQLLFYSVGIGQISSEVPQNLSASRPQDRQFILSSKKLLLSDSGFYLCAWSYTGTGAYEQYFGPGTRLTVT.

This clone was seen ten or more times. Read data end 3 residues before the CDR3 end; the end is taken from the germline J gene. The chain joins TRBV4-1 to TRBJ1-2; no clear D gene. This CDR3 spans 14 amino acids. Germline assignment: CDR1 MGHRA and CDR2 YSYEKL. V was trimmed by 0 bases and J by 4 bases, leaving 9 bases between them. The part of the CDR3 DNA that was read is TGCGCCAGCAGCCAAGATGTCACAGCCTATGGC. It is translated as CASSQDVTAYG. The entire CDR3 sequence reads CASSQDVTAYGYTF.

This clone was counted many times. The read ends 3 residues before the CDR3 terminus; that terminus is restored from the germline J gene. V gene TRBV5-1 combines with J gene TRBJ1-1; D unresolved. Germline CDR1 reads SGHRS; CDR2 reads YFSETQ. CDR3 size: 12 residues. Between the trimmed V and J ends, which lost 2 bases and 1 base, there was a span of 3 bases. The DNA read from the CDR3 is TGCGCCAGCAGCTTTAAGAACACTGAA. Protein product: CASSFKNTE. The CDR3 reads in full as CASSFKNTEAFF.

This clone has ten or more counts. The read is 3 residues too short to cover the CDR3 end, so that end is filled in from the germline J gene. The J gene is TRBJ1-4, the V gene TRBV29-1; D possibly corresponds to TRBD1 (6 bases). The germline V gene encodes CDR1 SQVTM and CDR2 ANQGSEA. This CDR3 is 15 amino acids long. V dropped 7 bases and J dropped 7 bases, with 22 bases sitting between them. The sequenced part of the CDR3 DNA is TGCAGCGCTTCGAGTCCCCAGGGGATGGGTGAAAAA. Amino acids: CSASSPQGMGEK. The entire CDR3 is CSASSPQGMGEKLFF.

This clone was observed many times. The read finishes 3 residues shy of the CDR3 end, and the germline J gene is used to complete it. The chain uses TRBV2 and TRBJ1-2, with D perhaps TRBD1 (5 bases). Germline-derived CDR1 and CDR2 are SNHLY and FYNNEI. The CDR3 length is 14 residues. The ends were cut back, 3 bases at V and 0 bases at J, with 8 bases in the middle. The DNA read from the CDR3 is TGTGCCAGCAGTGAGACCAGGGCTAACTATGGC. Protein sequence: CASSETRANYG. The CDR3 in full is CASSETRANYGYTF. Combining the CDR3 with reference TRBV2 and TRBJ1-2 gives the whole variable domain EPEVTQTPSHQVTQMGQEVILRCVPISNHLYFYWYRQILGQKVEFLVSFYNNEISEKSEIFDDQFSVERPDGSNFTLKIRSTKLEDSAMYFCASSETRANYGYTFGSGTRLTVV.

The sample holds many counts of this clone. The read stops 3 residues short of the end of the CDR3; the missing end is completed from the germline J gene. The chain recombines TRBV6-1 with TRBJ1-2; 8 bases line up with TRBD1. CDR3 length: 16 amino acids. Trimming removed 3 bases from V and 4 bases from J; junction bases left unmatched: 10. CDR1 and CDR2 from the germline V gene are MNHNS and SASEGT. CDR3 amino acids: CASSDGQGAGSYGYTF. Incomplete CDR3 DNA: TGTGCCAGCAGTGATGGGCAGGGGGCTGGTTCCTATGGC.

This clone came up many times. CDR3 DNA (partial): TGCGCCAGCACGAGGGACAGGGGGCCTTCTGAG. This encodes CASTRDRGPSE. The full CDR3 protein is CASTRDRGPSEQFF. V is TRBV5-1 and J is TRBJ2-1; 12 positions match TRBD1. The CDR3 goes on 3 residues after the read ends, and that part is filled in from the germline J gene. Trimming took 6 bases from V and 9 from J; bases not matched to a gene: 7. Germline V lookup: CDR1 SGHRS, CDR2 YFSETQ. The CDR3 sequence is 14 residues long.

This clone showed up many times. The read ends 3 residues early relative to the CDR3; the germline J gene fills the gap. The V call is TRBV4-1, the J call TRBJ1-2, with 7 bases that match TRBD1. The CDR3 has 17 residues. Per the germline V gene, CDR1 is MGHRA and CDR2 is YSYEKL. With 0 bases clipped from V and 4 bases from J, the junction kept 11 bases outside the gene matches. The CDR3 region is CASSQEGFSGQSYGYTF. The sequenced part of the CDR3 DNA is TGCGCCAGCAGCCAAGAGGGATTTTCGGGACAGTCCTATGGC.

This clone came up many times. The read gets to within 3 residues of the CDR3 end, and the germline J gene fills in the rest. The chain links TRBV5-1 to TRBJ1-1; 7 bases align to TRBD1. Losses at the gene ends were 4 bases for V and 5 bases for J; bases not matched to a gene: 8. Germline V CDR1 and CDR2: SGHRS, YFSETQ. The length of the CDR3 is 14 residues. Partial CDR3 DNA: TGCGCCAGCAGCATGGGACAGATCGCGACTGAA. Protein product: CASSMGQIATE. In full, the CDR3 reads CASSMGQIATEAFF.

This clone was counted ten times or more. The CDR3 extends 3 residues past the end of the read, so its final part is completed from the germline J gene. This sequence joins TRBV7-8 and TRBJ2-1; the match to TRBD2 covers 13 bases. V lost 3 bases to trimming and J lost 7 bases; unmatched junction nucleotides: 3. The CDR3 extends over 15 amino acids. Germline V gene sequence: CDR1 SGHVS, CDR2 FQNEAQ. CDR3 residues: CASSFTSGGANEQFF. Partial CDR3 DNA: TGTGCCAGCAGCTTTACTAGCGGGGGGGCAAATGAG.

This clone appeared many times. The sequence runs out 3 residues before the end of the CDR3; the remainder is reconstructed from the germline J gene. The chain has TRBV15 and TRBJ2-7; 10 bases are a match to TRBD2. J was trimmed by 2 bases and V by 3 bases; bases with no gene match: 4. Germline-derived CDR1 and CDR2 are LNHNV and YYDKDF (reference sequence). This CDR3 region has 15 residues. CDR3 loop: CATSRGTSGTYEQYF. The part of the CDR3 DNA that was read is TGTGCCACCAGCAGGGGAACTAGCGGGACCTACGAG.

This clone was recorded at least ten times. The DNA ends 3 residues before the CDR3 does, and the rest of the CDR3 is filled in from the germline J gene. V and J are TRBV10-3 and TRBJ2-1, with TRBD2 identical over 7 bases. Unmatched junction bases numbered 6, after V lost 2 bases and J lost 5 bases. The germline V gene encodes CDR1 ENHRY and CDR2 SYGVKD. This CDR3 has 15 amino acids. The CDR3 bases that were read are TGTGCCATCAGTGAGAGCCTAGCGGCAAACAATGAG. Amino acids: CAISESLAANNE. The whole CDR3 protein is CAISESLAANNEQFF.

This clone was detected many times. The read terminates 3 residues ahead of where the CDR3 ends, so the germline J gene completes it. This chain uses TRBV7-9 with TRBJ1-1; possibly TRBD1 for D (6 bases). Germline V CDR1 and CDR2: SEHNR, FQNEAQ (reference sequence). The CDR3 is made up of 15 amino acids. The V end was cut by 5 bases, the J end by 3 bases, with 16 bases between. CDR3 region: CASSGYREADTEAFF. The CDR3 bases that were read are TGTGCCAGCAGCGGATACAGGGAGGCGGACACTGAA.

This clone was seen many times. The sequenced fragment ends 3 residues before the CDR3 boundary, so the rest is inferred from the germline J gene. V and J are TRBV20-1 and TRBJ2-3; 7 positions agree with TRBD1. This CDR3 contains 15 residues. Germline values: CDR1 DFQATT, CDR2 SNEGSKA (reference sequence). The V and J ends lost 1 base and 5 bases, in that order; junction bases with no gene match: 9. The chain's CDR3 is CSARGDRVSGDTQYF. CDR3 DNA, as far as it was read: TGCAGTGCTAGAGGAGACAGGGTCTCGGGAGATACG.